This entry features one T cell receptor beta chain sequence. Original data processing: Reference gene primer amplification yielded estimated nucleated cell counts. Only in-frame clones appear in the TCRdb table, and some are missing; sequencing was by immunoSEQ multiplex PCR. From that table come the V and J calls and clone size; the DNA was used to work out D and trimming. The table has approximately 140,000 clones, approximately 88% seen once. This entry comes from a study of blood T cell repertoires in COVID-19. Overall study: Samples taken during acute and convalescent COVID-19 were collected in the United States, Italy and Spain. From T cells, B-cell-depleted T cells, or PBMCs came the material, which was cDNA or gDNA.

V was trimmed by 7 bases and J by 6 bases, leaving 6 bases between them. Germline loops: CDR1 MDHEN, CDR2 SYDVKM. The CDR3 consists of 11 residues. Sequenced input: peripheral blood. The chain recombines TRBV28 with TRBJ2-2, with unresolved D. This TCR derives from a man between 70 and 80 years old with acute or convalescent COVID-19. For the CDR3, the DNA is TGTGCCAGCACCGCGCCCGGGGAGCTGTTTTTT. Translated, it gives CASTAPGELFF.